Presented here are 12 T cell receptor beta chains from one specimen sequenced in a study of beta chain features in type 1 diabetes. Whole-study results and caveats: The study found moderately but significantly shorter TCRB CDR3s in all four CD4+ subsets of Type 1 diabetes patients.

Antigens of these TCRs are unknown. The authors reverse transcribed all of the isolated RNA, so sequencing captured expressed TCRB transcripts. Clones were read by immunoSEQ multiplex PCR, and TCRdb kept only the in-frame ones, dropping some. The data hold fewer than 350,000 clones, with 14% to 15% observed a single time. Sequences were obtained from naive CD4+ T cells from blood. Receptor source: a man between 18 and 35 years old with type 1 diabetes.

The J gene is TRBJ2-7, the V gene TRBV27, with 7 bases aligning to TRBD1. The V gene end was trimmed by 2 bases and the J gene end by 2 bases; junction bases not matched to a gene: 6. The CDR3 sequence is 15 residues long. Germline CDR1 and CDR2: MNHEY and SMNVEV (reference sequence). CDR3 amino acids: CASSLKPGQTYEQYF. The CDR3 DNA sequence: TGTGCCAGCAGTTTAAAACCGGGACAGACCTACGAGCAGTACTTC.

V gene TRBV30 combines with J gene TRBJ1-1; the D gene is possibly TRBD1 (5 bases). The CDR3 is made up of 11 amino acids. CDR1 and CDR2 from the germline V gene are GTSNPN and SVGIG (reference sequence). The CDR3 region has the DNA TGTGCTGTTGGGGGGTATACTGAAGCTTTCTTT. Encoded protein: CAVGGYTEAFF.

This clone appeared a few times. The V and J genes are TRBV29-1 and TRBJ2-5; TRBD2 might be the D (6 bases). V lost 5 bases and J lost 1, with 11 bases in between. The CDR3 has 13 amino acids. Germline CDR1 reads SQVTM; CDR2 reads ANQGSEA. The CDR3 spells CSVLGGVQETQYF. CDR3 coding DNA: TGCAGCGTTTTAGGCGGGGTCCAAGAGACCCAGTACTTC.

The rearrangement links TRBV19 to TRBJ1-2, with a tentative D call TRBD1 (5 bases). Trimming left V 5 bases short and J 4 bases short, with 11 bases between. The CDR3 loop spans 13 amino acids. Germline V CDR1 and CDR2: LNHDA, SQIVND (reference sequence). CDR3: CASSPDRSYGYTF. The DNA of the CDR3 is TGTGCCAGTAGTCCCGACAGATCCTATGGCTACACCTTC.

V gene TRBV30 combines with J gene TRBJ2-2; no definite D call. The V end lost 1 base, the J end lost 1 base, and 16 bases lay between the germline ends. The CDR3 sequence is 17 residues long. Germline values: CDR1 GTSNPN, CDR2 SVGIG (reference sequence). DNA for the CDR3: TGTGCCTGGAGTGGGCGGATCGAACTCTTGAACACCGGGGAGCTGTTTTTT. Protein sequence: CAWSGRIELLNTGELFF.

The chain combines TRBV28 with TRBJ2-5, with 7 bases aligning to TRBD2. The trim removed 2 bases at V and 5 bases at J, leaving 8 bases unmatched. There are 15 residues in the CDR3. Germline V gene sequence: CDR1 MDHEN, CDR2 SYDVKM. The CDR3 DNA reads as TGTGCCAGCAGTTTACCCCTCGGGGGAGGGGAGACCCAGTACTTC. Residues: CASSLPLGGGETQYF.

This clone came up a few times. The chain joins TRBV27 to TRBJ1-1; D is uncertain. In germline, CDR1 is MNHEY, CDR2 SMNVEV (reference sequence). The ends were cut back, 5 bases at V and 2 bases at J, with 12 bases in the middle. The CDR3 has 14 amino acids. In nucleotides, the CDR3 is TGTGCCAGCAGTCTTGGTATAGTAAACACTGAAGCTTTCTTT. This encodes CASSLGIVNTEAFF.

The sample holds a few counts of this clone. The V and J genes are TRBV29-1 and TRBJ2-2; 14 bases fit TRBD2. J gave up 5 bases and V 7 bases, and 6 bases lay outside the gene matches. The CDR3 covers 15 residues. From germline, CDR1 is SQVTM and CDR2 ANQGSEA. The CDR3 region is CSAGLAGGSTGELFF. CDR3 bases: TGCAGCGCCGGACTAGCGGGGGGTAGTACCGGGGAGCTGTTTTTT.

The V gene is TRBV30, the J gene TRBJ1-4, with D hard to call. Looked up from germline, CDR1 is GTSNPN and CDR2 is SVGIG (reference sequence). With 8 bases removed from V and 11 bases from J, the gap between germline ends came to 24 bases. The CDR3 is made up of 14 amino acids. The CDR3 spells CAGSPSGFNGKLFF. The CDR3 DNA reads TGTGCCGGGTCCCCCTCAGGTTTTAATGGGAAACTGTTTTTT.

This rearrangement joins TRBV28 to TRBJ2-4; 8 nucleotides align to TRBD1. Trimming at V came to 5 bases and at J to 8 bases, leaving 11 bases not matched to a gene. The CDR3 spans 15 residues. The germline CDR1 and CDR2 sequences are MDHEN and SYDVKM. The CDR3 protein is CASSSQGAESYIQYF. The CDR3 DNA reads TGTGCCAGCAGTAGTCAGGGGGCGGAAAGCTACATTCAGTACTTC.

This sequence joins TRBV4-1 and TRBJ2-3; D gene unclear. CDR3 length: 13 residues. Germline assignment: CDR1 MGHRA and CDR2 YSYEKL. V was shortened by 4 bases and J by 2 bases, with 7 bases between the two germline ends. The CDR3 spells CASSPTTTDTQYF. The CDR3 nucleotides read TGCGCCAGCAGCCCCACTACCACAGATACGCAGTATTTT.

The rearrangement uses TRBV7-2 and TRBJ2-1; 9 bases fit TRBD2. Germline CDR1 is SGHTA and CDR2 is FQGNSA. The CDR3 has 15 amino acids. V lost 1 base, J lost 7 bases, and 5 bases stayed unmatched. The CDR3 DNA reads as TGTGCCAGCAGCTTAGTTCCAGCGGGGGGAAATGAGCAGTTCTTC. The encoded protein is CASSLVPAGGNEQFF.